One sample yielded the 11 T cell receptor beta chains listed below, sequenced in a study of cytomegalovirus exposure and HLA in healthy donors. The PCR ran on 60 Vbeta and 13 Jbeta primers. Using immunoSEQ multiplex PCR, the repertoire was profiled, and TCRdb retains in-frame clones only, with some absent. The table lists about 130,000 clones, roughly 84% of them singletons. The material sequenced was PBMCs. The receptors shown here come from a girl aged 2 to 10 in good health and CMV-seronegative.

The CDR3 DNA reads TGTGCCAGCAGTTTAATGCTAAATGAAAAACTGTTTTTT. Translating it yields CASSLMLNEKLFF. The chain links TRBV28 to TRBJ1-4; D remains unclear. CDR1 is MDHEN, CDR2 SYDVKM, per germline. The length of the CDR3 is 13 residues. Deletions cut 2 bases from V and 5 bases from J, with 6 bases between.

The chain recombines TRBV6-1 with TRBJ2-2; TRBD2 aligns across 14 bases. In germline, CDR1 is MNHNS, CDR2 SASEGT. V dropped 11 bases and J dropped 5; count of bases not matched to a gene: 4. The CDR3 spans 14 residues. CDR3 residues: CAGRLAGGTGELFF. CDR3 nucleotide sequence: TGTGCCGGTCGACTAGCGGGAGGGACCGGGGAGCTGTTTTTT.

The rearrangement uses TRBV5-5 and TRBJ1-2; 7 bases fit TRBD1. Germline CDR1 and CDR2: SGHKS and YYEKEE (reference sequence). This CDR3 comprises 16 residues. Trimming took 3 bases from V and 7 from J; bases not matched to a gene: 15. CDR3 region: CASSWNSNRGEAGYTF. CDR3 sequence (DNA): TGTGCCAGCAGCTGGAATTCCAACAGGGGAGAGGCTGGCTACACCTTC.

This clone was counted once. CDR3 bases: TGTGCCTGGACTCCGGGACAGGGGTTTGCTTTCTTT. This sequence encodes CAWTPGQGFAFF. The chain couples TRBV30 to TRBJ1-1; TRBD1 agrees at 10 bases. The CDR3 totals 12 residues. J gave up 11 bases and V 4 bases, and 7 bases lay outside the gene matches. Germline V gene lookup returns CDR1 GTSNPN and CDR2 SVGIG (reference sequence).

V is TRBV5-1 and J is TRBJ2-7; 9 bases are a match to TRBD2. Germline CDR1 SGHRS, CDR2 YFSETQ. There are 14 residues in the CDR3. The V and J ends lost 0 bases and 6 bases, in that order; junction bases with no gene match: 4. CDR3 loop: CASSLEGLAREQYF. The CDR3 bases are TGCGCCAGCAGCTTGGAGGGACTAGCTCGCGAGCAGTACTTC. Supplemented by reference TRBV5-1 and TRBJ2-7, the full variable domain reads KAGVTQTPRYLIKTRGQQVTLSCSPISGHRSVSWYQQTPGQGLQFLFEYFSETQRNKGNFPGRFSGRQFSNSRSEMNVSTLELGDSALYLCASSLEGLAREQYFGPGTRLTVT.

The J gene is TRBJ2-5, the V gene TRBV23-1, with D perhaps TRBD2 (5 bases). TRBV23-1 is known as an ORF, though its function is uncertain. This CDR3 comprises 18 residues. V lost 1 base, J lost 4 bases, and 22 bases lay in between. The CDR3 DNA reads TGCGCCAGCAGTCAATGTTCTTCCTGGCACCACGGAGGAGAGACCCAGTACTTC. This gives the protein CASSQCSSWHHGGETQYF.

The V call is TRBV19, the J call TRBJ1-2, with TRBD1 matching 7 bases. This CDR3 comprises 13 residues. Trimming cost V 2 bases and J 8 bases; bases outside gene matches: 5. Germline lookup yields CDR1 LNHDA and CDR2 SQIVND (reference sequence). The CDR3 loop reads CASSIPRTGGYTF. As DNA, the CDR3 is TGTGCCAGTAGTATACCTAGGACAGGAGGCTACACCTTC.

The chain is built from TRBV10-3 and TRBJ2-3; 10 bases map to TRBD2. Trimming removed 6 bases from V and 1 base from J; junction bases left unmatched: 1. CDR3 length: 14 residues. The germline V gene encodes CDR1 ENHRY and CDR2 SYGVKD. CDR3 nucleotides: TGTGCCATCAGCGGACTAGCGGGCACAGATACGCAGTATTTT. Protein sequence: CAISGLAGTDTQYF.

This chain connects TRBV28 to TRBJ2-3; possible D gene TRBD2, 7 bases. CDR3 length equals 15 residues. Per germline, CDR1 MDHEN and CDR2 SYDVKM. V lost 5 bases and J lost 1, with 13 bases in between. The DNA of the CDR3 is TGTGCCAGCAGTAGGGGGGGAGAGGGCACAGATACGCAGTATTTT. Amino acids: CASSRGGEGTDTQYF.

V usage is TRBV5-1 and J usage is TRBJ2-3; TRBD2 agrees at 8 bases. The germline V gene encodes CDR1 SGHRS and CDR2 YFSETQ. The V segment lost 7 bases and the J segment 4 bases; nucleotides outside the gene matches: 11. The CDR3 contains 15 residues. CDR3 sequence reads: CASGEDGRAADTQYF. The CDR3 DNA follows: TGCGCCAGCGGTGAGGACGGGAGGGCGGCAGATACGCAGTATTTT.

V is TRBV18 and J is TRBJ1-4, with TRBD1 matching 10 bases. Trimming removed 2 bases from V and 8 bases from J; junction bases left unmatched: 8. Germline V lookup: CDR1 KGHSH, CDR2 LQKENI. The CDR3 length is 16 residues. This CDR3 reads CASSPSTGGRGEKLFF. Written as DNA, the CDR3 is TGTGCCAGCTCACCATCGACAGGGGGCAGAGGCGAAAAACTGTTTTTT. Complete variable domain (other parts from reference TRBV18 and TRBJ1-4): NAGVMQNPRHLVRRRGQEARLRCSPMKGHSHVYWYRQLPEEGLKFMVYLQKENIIDESGMPKERFSAEFPKEGPSILRIQQVVRGDSAAYFCASSPSTGGRGEKLFFGSGTQLSVL.